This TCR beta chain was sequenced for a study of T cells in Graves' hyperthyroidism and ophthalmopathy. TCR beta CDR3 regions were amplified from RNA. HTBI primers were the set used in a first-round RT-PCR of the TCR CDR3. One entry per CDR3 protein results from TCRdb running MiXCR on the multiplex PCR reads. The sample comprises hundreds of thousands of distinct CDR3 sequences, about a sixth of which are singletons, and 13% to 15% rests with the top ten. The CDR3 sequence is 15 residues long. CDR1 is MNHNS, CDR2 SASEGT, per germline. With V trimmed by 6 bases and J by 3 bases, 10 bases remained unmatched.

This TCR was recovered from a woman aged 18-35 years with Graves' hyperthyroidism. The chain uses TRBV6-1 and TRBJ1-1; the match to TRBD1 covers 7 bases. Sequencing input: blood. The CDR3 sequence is CASRRSDREHTEAFF. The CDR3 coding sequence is TGTGCCAGCAGAAGATCTGACAGGGAGCACACTGAAGCTTTCTTT.